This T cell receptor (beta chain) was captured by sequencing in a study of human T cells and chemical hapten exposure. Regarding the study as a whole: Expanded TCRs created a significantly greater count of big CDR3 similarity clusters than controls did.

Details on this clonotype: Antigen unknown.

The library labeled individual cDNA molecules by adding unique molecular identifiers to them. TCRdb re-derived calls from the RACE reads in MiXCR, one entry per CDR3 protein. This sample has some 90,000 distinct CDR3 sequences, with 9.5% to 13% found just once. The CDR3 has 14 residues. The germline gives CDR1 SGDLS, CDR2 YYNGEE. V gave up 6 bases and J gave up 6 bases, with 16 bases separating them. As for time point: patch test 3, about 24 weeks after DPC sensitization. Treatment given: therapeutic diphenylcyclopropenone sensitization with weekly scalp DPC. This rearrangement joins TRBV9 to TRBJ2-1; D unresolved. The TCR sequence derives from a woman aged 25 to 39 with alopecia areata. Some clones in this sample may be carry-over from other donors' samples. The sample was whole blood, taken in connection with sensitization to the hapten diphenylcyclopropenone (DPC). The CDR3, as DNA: TGTGCCAGCACCTCCTCCCCCCTTGCCAATGAGCAGTTCTTC. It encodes CASTSSPLANEQFF.